The 16 T cell receptor beta chains given below trace back to one sample, sequenced in a study of naive CD8 T cells in extremely preterm neonates. Only in-frame clones appear in the TCRdb table, and some are missing; sequencing was by immunoSEQ multiplex PCR. This table holds some 6,500 clones, roughly 98% found once. The sequenced sample was naive CD8+ T cells from blood. These receptors all come from a human donor in good health.

The chain carries TRBV5-1 and TRBJ2-3; 11 bases are a match to TRBD2. CDR3 length: 20 residues. V was pared by 0 bases and J by 4 bases, with 16 bases of the junction left unmatched. Germline loops: CDR1 SGHRS, CDR2 YFSETQ. CDR3 DNA sequence: TGCGCCAGCAGCTTGGGGTTAGCGGGGGGGCCTCTTATTGGATCAGATACGCAGTATTTT. Translated, it gives CASSLGLAGGPLIGSDTQYF.

The V gene is TRBV6-4, the J gene TRBJ2-5; D perhaps matches TRBD2 (6 bases). Trimming pared 3 bases from V and 4 bases from J, leaving 15 bases between. CDR3 length: 15 residues. Germline CDR1 and CDR2: MRHNA and SNTAGT. CDR3 sequence reads: CASSEGGNGGETQYF. In nucleotides, the CDR3 is TGTGCCAGCAGTGAGGGGGGAAATGGGGGAGAGACCCAGTACTTC.

This clone showed up just once. The chain is built from TRBV9 and TRBJ1-2; D unclear. The V gene's germline CDR1 is SGDLS and CDR2 YYNGEE. V was trimmed by 0 bases and J by 2 bases, leaving 5 bases between them. The CDR3 consists of 13 residues. DNA for the CDR3: TGTGCCAGCAGCGTAGACAGCAACTATGGCTACACCTTC. It yields the protein CASSVDSNYGYTF.

The chain carries TRBV27 and TRBJ2-1, with TRBD1 matching over 7 bases. Germline loops: CDR1 MNHEY, CDR2 SMNVEV (reference sequence). V lost 0 bases, J lost 2 bases, and 1 base stayed unmatched. The CDR3 has 15 amino acids. Here the CDR3 reads CASSLSGTAYNEQFF. The CDR3 DNA sequence: TGTGCCAGCAGTTTATCCGGGACAGCCTACAATGAGCAGTTCTTC.

This sequence joins TRBV30 and TRBJ2-4, with D tentatively TRBD1 (6 bases). Germline-derived CDR1 and CDR2 are GTSNPN and SVGIG (reference sequence). This CDR3 has 13 residues. The germline V and J ends were trimmed by 7 bases and 0 bases, with 10 bases remaining between them. The CDR3 coding sequence is TGTGCCTACAGGGAAGGAGCCAAAAACATTCAGTACTTC. Residues: CAYREGAKNIQYF.

CDR3 protein: CASSVAGTPGNYGYTF. The DNA for the CDR3 is TGTGCCAGCAGCGTAGCAGGGACTCCCGGAAACTATGGCTACACCTTC. The chain links TRBV9 to TRBJ1-2, with a possible D match to TRBD1 (5 bases). The CDR3 has 16 residues. Trimming pared 0 bases from V and 2 bases from J, leaving 14 bases between. Germline loops: CDR1 SGDLS, CDR2 YYNGEE.

The chain recombines TRBV28 with TRBJ2-7; D not resolved. From germline, CDR1 is MDHEN and CDR2 SYDVKM. CDR3 length equals 13 residues. V was shortened by 5 bases and J by 1 base, with 9 bases between the two germline ends. The CDR3 bases are TGTGCCAGCAGTACTCCCCGTTCCTACGAGCAGTACTTC. As protein: CASSTPRSYEQYF.

The chain joins TRBV27 to TRBJ2-5; TRBD2 is a possible D gene (6 bases). Germline V gene lookup returns CDR1 MNHEY and CDR2 SMNVEV (reference sequence). The V end lost 4 bases, the J end lost 5 bases, and 20 bases lay between the germline ends. This CDR3 contains 16 residues. The CDR3 protein is CASSSPGSRSRETQYF. The DNA for the CDR3 is TGTGCCAGCAGTTCCCCCGGGAGTAGAAGTAGGGAGACCCAGTACTTC.

The gene calls are TRBV30 and TRBJ1-4, with D perhaps TRBD1 (5 bases). Germline V lookup: CDR1 GTSNPN, CDR2 SVGIG (reference sequence). V was pared by 8 bases and J by 11 bases, with 15 bases between. CDR3 length: 11 residues. The CDR3 DNA follows: TGTGCCGGGGGACTCGCCTGGAAACTGTTTTTT. This gives the protein CAGGLAWKLFF.

The rearrangement joins TRBV15 to TRBJ1-6, with 9 bases identical to TRBD1. The germline V gene has CDR1 LNHNV and CDR2 YYDKDF (reference sequence). The CDR3 sequence is 18 residues long. J was trimmed by 7 bases and V by 2 bases; bases with no gene match: 12. The CDR3 protein is CATSRTRTGGEKNSPLHF. The DNA of the CDR3 is TGTGCCACCAGCAGAACTAGAACAGGGGGCGAAAAGAATTCACCCCTCCACTTT.

The chain employs TRBV6-6 and TRBJ2-7; 9 nucleotides align to TRBD2. Germline CDR1 is MNHNY and CDR2 is SVGAGI (reference sequence). Losses at the gene ends were 2 bases for V and 5 bases for J; bases not matched to a gene: 4. This CDR3 has 14 residues. The CDR3 loop is CASSYAGGSHEQYF. CDR3 in DNA: TGTGCCAGCAGTTACGCGGGGGGGTCACACGAGCAGTACTTC.

This clone has more than one count but fewer than ten. The chain uses TRBV6-6 and TRBJ2-7, with unresolved D. There are 15 residues in the CDR3. The germline V and J ends were trimmed by 4 bases and 0 bases, with 13 bases remaining between them. The germline gives CDR1 MNHNY, CDR2 SVGAGI (reference sequence). CDR3: CASSSTPKNSYEQYF. The CDR3 coding sequence is TGTGCCAGCAGTTCCACTCCCAAGAACTCCTACGAGCAGTACTTC.

CDR3 residues: CASSPGYSYNEQFF. In DNA form, the CDR3 reads TGTGCCTCCTCCCCAGGTTACTCCTACAATGAGCAGTTCTTC. The chain joins TRBV6-1 to TRBJ2-1; D not certain. The length of the CDR3 is 14 residues. CDR1 is MNHNS, CDR2 SASEGT, per germline. V gave up 11 bases and J gave up 0 bases, with 14 bases separating them.

This chain links TRBV5-5 with TRBJ2-7; D gene unclear. The CDR3 runs 14 residues. Looked up from germline, CDR1 is SGHKS and CDR2 is YYEKEE (reference sequence). The V and J ends lost 2 bases and 0 bases respectively, with 9 bases between them. CDR3 amino acids: CASSFTPGSYEQYF. The DNA for the CDR3 is TGTGCCAGCAGCTTCACACCGGGCTCCTACGAGCAGTACTTC.

This clone was detected a few times. CDR3: CASSSRDSSNQPQHF. The CDR3 DNA sequence: TGTGCCAGTAGTTCCCGGGACAGTAGCAATCAGCCCCAGCATTTT. The chain recombines TRBV19 with TRBJ1-5, with TRBD1 matching 7 bases. The length of the CDR3 is 15 residues. V shed 5 bases, J shed 0 bases, and the junction held 4 bases outside the gene matches. The germline V gene encodes CDR1 LNHDA and CDR2 SQIVND (reference sequence).

The chain uses TRBV19 and TRBJ1-1; possibly TRBD1 for D (6 bases). The germline CDR1 and CDR2 sequences are LNHDA and SQIVND (reference sequence). Trimming pared 10 bases from V and 9 bases from J, leaving 18 bases between. This CDR3 has 12 amino acids. The chain's CDR3 is CATRTPQGKAFF. The CDR3 coding sequence is TGTGCCACCCGTACCCCACAGGGAAAAGCTTTCTTT.